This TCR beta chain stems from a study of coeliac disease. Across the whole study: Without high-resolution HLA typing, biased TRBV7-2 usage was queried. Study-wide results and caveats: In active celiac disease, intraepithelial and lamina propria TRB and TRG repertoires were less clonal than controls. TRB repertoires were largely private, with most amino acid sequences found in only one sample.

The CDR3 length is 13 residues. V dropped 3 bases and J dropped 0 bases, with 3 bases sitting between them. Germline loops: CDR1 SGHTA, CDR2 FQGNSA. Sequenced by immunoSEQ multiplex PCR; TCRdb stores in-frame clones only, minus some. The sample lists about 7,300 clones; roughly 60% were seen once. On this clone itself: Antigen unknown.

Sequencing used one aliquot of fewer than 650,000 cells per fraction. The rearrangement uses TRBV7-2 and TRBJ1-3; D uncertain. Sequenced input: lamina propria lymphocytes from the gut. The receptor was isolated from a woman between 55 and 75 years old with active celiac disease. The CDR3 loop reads CASSLSSGNTIYF. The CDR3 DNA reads TGTGCCAGCAGCTTGAGCTCTGGAAACACCATATATTTT.